The clone carrying this T cell receptor (beta chain) was seen repeatedly, ten times or more. Its cognate antigen is unknown. The unsorted libraries were generated from a total of 2 million PBMCs, which had been stored in RNAlater at -80 C. cDNA was made by 5'RACE with 10-nucleotide random UMIs. TCRdb ran MiXCR on the 5' RACE reads and lists one entry per CDR3 protein. The sample has tens of thousands of distinct CDR3 sequences; roughly 3.5% are singletons. J was trimmed by 4 bases and V by 4 bases; bases with no gene match: 7. The V gene's germline CDR1 is MNHNY and CDR2 SVGAGI (reference sequence). CDR3 length: 15 amino acids. This entry comes from a study of neurological immune-mediated disorders. Points from the study as a whole: The absence of any CDR3 amino acid sequence shared by expanded clones across subjects suggests that repertoires were private in all groups.

This chain joins TRBV6-6 and TRBJ2-3; 8 nucleotides match TRBD2. The material sequenced was PBMCs. The receptor's source is a woman aged 45-59 years with multiple sclerosis. CDR3 in amino acids: CASSSLAGLADTQYF. The CDR3 DNA follows: TGTGCCAGCAGTTCCCTAGCGGGCCTAGCAGATACGCAGTATTTT.